Below, 24 T cell receptor beta chains from the same sample are listed, as sequenced in a study of a mutant IDH1 vaccine in newly diagnosed glioma. No cognate antigen is known for these TCRs. Assay used: immunoSEQ multiplex PCR; TCRdb lists only in-frame clones, some missing. The sample lists some 50,000 clones, about two thirds seen once, with more than 4.5% in the top ten. The time point was: week 47, end of study. In the vaccine, a single dose held 300 ug of the mutant IDH1 20-mer peptide, along with topical imiquimod. The sequencing used peripheral blood mononuclear cells (PBMCs), collected from a glioma patient whose treatment included an IDH1 peptide vaccine. Every receptor here comes from a man aged 40-49 years with glioma. Some clones in this sample may be carry-over from other donors' samples.

V is TRBV9 and J is TRBJ2-3; 9 positions match TRBD2. Germline values: CDR1 SGDLS, CDR2 YYNGEE. CDR3 length: 16 amino acids. With V trimmed by 4 bases and J by 2 bases, 8 bases remained unmatched. The CDR3 region is CASSLGSSGDTDTQYF. In nucleotides, the CDR3 is TGTGCCAGCAGCCTAGGGTCTAGCGGGGACACAGATACGCAGTATTTT. The variable domain in full, with the rest retrieved from reference TRBV9 and TRBJ2-3, is DSGVTQTPKHLITATGQRVTLRCSPRSGDLSVYWYQQSLDQGLQFLIQYYNGEERAKGNILERFSAQQFPDLHSELNLSSLELGDSALYFCASSLGSSGDTDTQYFGPGTRLTVL.

The chain combines TRBV4-2 with TRBJ1-4; D unresolved. The germline gives CDR1 LGHNA, CDR2 YNFKEQ. V was clipped by 0 bases and J by 4 bases, with 9 bases between them. The CDR3 is 15 residues long. The chain's CDR3 is CASSQDFGYNEKLFF. CDR3 nucleotide sequence: TGTGCCAGCAGCCAAGATTTCGGGTATAATGAAAAACTGTTTTTT.

The chain is built from TRBV6-6 and TRBJ2-1, with 10 bases lining up with TRBD2. The CDR3 runs 16 residues. Looked up from germline, CDR1 is MNHNY and CDR2 is SVGAGI (reference sequence). With 8 bases clipped from V and 8 bases from J, the junction kept 15 bases outside the gene matches. CDR3 DNA: TGTGCCAGCGGACCCTCCAGGAGCGGGGGGGCGGATGAGCAGTTCTTC. Protein: CASGPSRSGGADEQFF.

J is TRBJ1-1 and V is TRBV4-1; possibly TRBD1 for D (6 bases). There are 15 residues in the CDR3. V gave up 0 bases and J gave up 1 base, with 9 bases separating them. Germline-derived CDR1 and CDR2 are MGHRA and YSYEKL. For the CDR3, the DNA is TGCGCCAGCAGCCAAGAGGTCAGGGGGAACACTGAAGCTTTCTTT. Protein product: CASSQEVRGNTEAFF.

The V gene is TRBV7-9, the J gene TRBJ2-5; D gene unclear. Germline lookup yields CDR1 SEHNR and CDR2 FQNEAQ (reference sequence). This CDR3 spans 12 amino acids. Trimming pared 7 bases from V and 0 bases from J, leaving 6 bases between. CDR3 amino acids: CASTDDQETQYF. The CDR3 bases are TGTGCCAGCACGGATGACCAAGAGACCCAGTACTTC.

V and J are TRBV5-1 and TRBJ2-1; 11 positions match TRBD2. The germline CDR1 and CDR2 sequences are SGHRS and YFSETQ. CDR3 size: 15 residues. The V gene end was trimmed by 5 bases and the J gene end by 5 bases; junction bases not matched to a gene: 6. The CDR3 loop reads CASRASGGLHNEQFF. CDR3 nucleotide sequence: TGCGCCAGCAGAGCTAGCGGGGGGCTTCACAATGAGCAGTTCTTC.

This clone was seen only a few times. V is TRBV5-6 and J is TRBJ2-7; D may be TRBD2 (5 bases). Trimming stripped 5 bases from V and 1 base from J, with 10 bases between. Germline V gene lookup returns CDR1 SGHDT and CDR2 YYEEEE. The CDR3 has 13 amino acids. CDR3 protein: CASRPSGSYEQYF. Written as DNA, the CDR3 is TGTGCCAGCAGGCCATCGGGATCCTACGAGCAGTACTTC.

This chain links TRBV2 with TRBJ2-4, with 7 positions matching TRBD1. V was pared by 4 bases and J by 8 bases, with 2 bases of the junction left unmatched. Germline V gene sequence: CDR1 SNHLY, CDR2 FYNNEI. This CDR3 has 12 amino acids. As DNA, the CDR3 is TGTGCCAGCAGTGTGACAGGGCACATTCAGTACTTC. Its protein is CASSVTGHIQYF.

This clone has just a few counts. The chain recombines TRBV4-1 with TRBJ1-1; 8 bases line up with TRBD1. The CDR3 runs to 17 residues. V shed 4 bases and J 0 bases; nucleotides not matched to a gene: 10. Per the germline V gene, CDR1 is MGHRA and CDR2 is YSYEKL. CDR3 DNA: TGCGCCAGCAGCCGCCAAGGGCAGGGGGCGTTGAACACTGAAGCTTTCTTT. Its translation: CASSRQGQGALNTEAFF.

This clone was detected only a few times. This sequence joins TRBV2 and TRBJ2-1; D may be TRBD2 (6 bases). Germline CDR1 and CDR2: SNHLY and FYNNEI. The V gene lost 7 bases and the J gene lost 2 bases, with 21 bases spanning the gap. CDR3 length: 17 residues. CDR3 region: CASTGEVRRGPYNEQFF. The CDR3 DNA reads as TGTGCCAGCACGGGGGAGGTCAGGAGGGGCCCCTACAATGAGCAGTTCTTC. Based on the CDR3 plus reference TRBV2 and TRBJ2-1, the full variable domain is EPEVTQTPSHQVTQMGQEVILRCVPISNHLYFYWYRQILGQKVEFLVSFYNNEISEKSEIFDDQFSVERPDGSNFTLKIRSTKLEDSAMYFCASTGEVRRGPYNEQFFGPGTRLTVL.

Worth noting for this clone: Other DNA variants within this sample encode the same CDR3. The rearrangement uses TRBV6-5 and TRBJ2-7; D might be TRBD1 or TRBD2, each matching 5 bases. V shed 0 bases and J shed 4 bases, with 7 bases lying between them. The germline CDR1 and CDR2 sequences are MNHEY and SVGAGI. The CDR3 runs to 13 residues. The CDR3 bases are TGTGCCAGCAGTTACTCGGGGGTTTACGAGCAGTACTTC. It encodes CASSYSGVYEQYF.

The V gene is TRBV27, the J gene TRBJ2-7; the match to TRBD1 covers 9 bases. V dropped 3 bases and J dropped 4; count of bases not matched to a gene: 7. The CDR3 is 15 amino acids. Germline values: CDR1 MNHEY, CDR2 SMNVEV (reference sequence). In nucleotides, the CDR3 is TGTGCCAGCAGTTTGGCGACAGGGGGAGGTTACGAGCAGTACTTC. Translation: CASSLATGGGYEQYF.

This chain joins TRBV6-5 and TRBJ2-7; the D gene is possibly TRBD1 (5 bases). The germline CDR1 and CDR2 sequences are MNHEY and SVGAGI. With 9 bases removed from V and 1 base from J, the gap between germline ends came to 13 bases. The CDR3 is 13 residues long. The CDR3 is CASAREHSYEQYF. As DNA, the CDR3 is TGTGCCAGTGCCAGGGAACATTCCTACGAGCAGTACTTC.

The gene calls are TRBV15 and TRBJ1-5; no reliable D call. Germline lookup yields CDR1 LNHNV and CDR2 YYDKDF (reference sequence). Trimming took off 4 bases at V and 3 bases at J, with 13 bases between the two ends. The CDR3 contains 15 residues. The CDR3, as DNA: TGTGCCACCAGCATGAGTGGCCACTTCAATCAGCCCCAGCATTTT. Its protein product is CATSMSGHFNQPQHF.

The V and J genes are TRBV4-1 and TRBJ2-3; no firm D call. Germline values: CDR1 MGHRA, CDR2 YSYEKL. Trimming stripped 3 bases from V and 3 bases from J, with 7 bases between. The CDR3 is 13 residues long. CDR3 loop: CASSQLVTDTQYF. CDR3 nucleotides: TGCGCCAGCAGCCAGCTCGTTACAGATACGCAGTATTTT.

The genes are TRBV6-5 and TRBJ1-1; no firm D call. The CDR3 has 13 amino acids. V was pared by 0 bases and J by 5 bases, with 7 bases between. CDR1 MNHEY and CDR2 SVGAGI come from the germline V gene. The CDR3 nucleotides read TGTGCCAGCAGTTACTCGACTTGGACTGAAGCTTTCTTT. This sequence encodes CASSYSTWTEAFF.

This clone was seen ten or more times. The V and J genes are TRBV4-2 and TRBJ1-1; no firm D call. Germline CDR1 LGHNA, CDR2 YNFKEQ. The CDR3 extends over 13 amino acids. Trimming shortened V by 0 bases and J by 1 base, and 3 bases separated the two germline ends. The CDR3 protein is CASSQEENTEAFF. The DNA for the CDR3 is TGTGCCAGCAGCCAAGAGGAGAACACTGAAGCTTTCTTT.

The V gene is TRBV9, the J gene TRBJ2-3; no clear D gene. V dropped 3 bases and J dropped 1 base, with 9 bases sitting between them. CDR3 length: 14 amino acids. Germline V CDR1 and CDR2: SGDLS, YYNGEE. CDR3 loop: CASSDLPRTDTQYF. The CDR3 coding sequence is TGTGCCAGCAGCGATTTACCCCGCACAGATACGCAGTATTTT.

CDR3 sequence: CASSVGVGTGELFF. CDR3 coding DNA: TGTGCCAGCAGCGTCGGGGTAGGGACCGGGGAGCTGTTTTTT. J is TRBJ2-2 and V is TRBV9; the D gene is possibly TRBD2 (5 bases). Germline CDR1 and CDR2: SGDLS and YYNGEE. V dropped 2 bases and J dropped 5 bases, with 10 bases sitting between them. The CDR3 length is 14 residues.

This chain uses TRBV7-9 with TRBJ1-1; D is unclear. The CDR3 is 13 residues long. Germline CDR1 and CDR2: SEHNR and FQNEAQ (reference sequence). Trimming removed 2 bases at V and 1 base at J, with 5 bases between. CDR3 amino acids: CASSLRGNTEAFF. The DNA for the CDR3 is TGTGCCAGCAGCTTACGGGGGAACACTGAAGCTTTCTTT. Full variable domain (remainder filled in from reference TRBV7-9 and TRBJ1-1): DTGVSQNPRHKITKRGQNVTFRCDPISEHNRLYWYRQTLGQGPEFLTYFQNEAQLEKSRLLSDRFSAERPKGSFSTLEIQRTEQGDSAMYLCASSLRGNTEAFFGQGTRLTVV.

The chain recombines TRBV27 with TRBJ2-7, with D perhaps TRBD2 (7 bases). Germline V gene sequence: CDR1 MNHEY, CDR2 SMNVEV (reference sequence). V gave up 5 bases and J gave up 6 bases, with 17 bases separating them. The CDR3 runs 14 residues. The CDR3, as DNA: TGTGCCAGCAGTGTTGCTAGGGGGGGCGGCGAGCAGTACTTC. Translated: CASSVARGGGEQYF.

The J gene is TRBJ1-4, the V gene TRBV7-2, with 9 bases fitting TRBD1. V was clipped by 5 bases and J by 4 bases; unmatched bases: 8. The germline CDR1 and CDR2 sequences are SGHTA and FQGNSA. This CDR3 has 16 amino acids. The CDR3 DNA follows: TGTGCCAGCAGCGGAGGGGACAGGGCACTTAATGAAAAACTGTTTTTT. It codes for CASSGGDRALNEKLFF.

This chain links TRBV6-4 with TRBJ2-1, with D unclear. Germline values: CDR1 MRHNA, CDR2 SNTAGT. Trimming shortened V by 4 bases and J by 0 bases, and 10 bases separated the two germline ends. The length of the CDR3 is 15 residues. The CDR3: CASSVSETSYNEQFF. The CDR3 DNA reads as TGTGCCAGCAGTGTCTCCGAGACCTCCTACAATGAGCAGTTCTTC.

This clone was found a few times. The chain recombines TRBV10-3 with TRBJ2-3; weak D call: TRBD2 (6 bases). From germline, CDR1 is ENHRY and CDR2 SYGVKD. The CDR3 has 13 residues. V was shortened by 8 bases and J by 0 bases, with 9 bases between the two germline ends. The CDR3 loop reads CAIGTGSTDTQYF. The CDR3 DNA reads as TGTGCCATCGGGACTGGGAGCACAGATACGCAGTATTTT.